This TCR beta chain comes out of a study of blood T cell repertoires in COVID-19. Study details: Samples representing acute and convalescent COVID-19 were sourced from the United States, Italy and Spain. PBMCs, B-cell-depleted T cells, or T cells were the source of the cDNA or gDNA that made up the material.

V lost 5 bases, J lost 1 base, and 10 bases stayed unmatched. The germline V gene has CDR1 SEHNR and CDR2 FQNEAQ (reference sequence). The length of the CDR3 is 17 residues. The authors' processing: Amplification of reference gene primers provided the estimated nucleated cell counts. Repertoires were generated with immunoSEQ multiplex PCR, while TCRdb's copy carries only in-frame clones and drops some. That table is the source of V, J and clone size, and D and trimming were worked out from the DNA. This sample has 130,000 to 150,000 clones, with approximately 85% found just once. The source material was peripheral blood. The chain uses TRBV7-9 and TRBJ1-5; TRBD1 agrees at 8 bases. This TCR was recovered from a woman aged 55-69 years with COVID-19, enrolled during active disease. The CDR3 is CASSPTPTGVSNQPQHF. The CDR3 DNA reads TGTGCCAGCAGCCCAACTCCGACAGGGGTCAGCAATCAGCCCCAGCATTTT.